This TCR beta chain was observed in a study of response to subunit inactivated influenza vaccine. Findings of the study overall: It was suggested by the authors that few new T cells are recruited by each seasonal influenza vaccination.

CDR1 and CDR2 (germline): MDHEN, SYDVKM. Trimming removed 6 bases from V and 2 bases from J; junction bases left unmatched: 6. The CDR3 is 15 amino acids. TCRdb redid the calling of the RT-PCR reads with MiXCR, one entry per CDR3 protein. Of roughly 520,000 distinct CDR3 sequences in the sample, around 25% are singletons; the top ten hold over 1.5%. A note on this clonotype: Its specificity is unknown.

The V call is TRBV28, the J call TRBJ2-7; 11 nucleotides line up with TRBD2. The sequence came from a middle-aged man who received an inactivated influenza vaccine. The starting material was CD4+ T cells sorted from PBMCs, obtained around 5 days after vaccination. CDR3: CASRFTSGSAYEQYF. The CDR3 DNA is TGTGCCAGCAGATTTACTAGCGGGAGTGCCTACGAGCAGTACTTC.